The 28 T cell receptor beta chains below were found in one sample sequenced in a study of blood T cells in healthy people across ages. The second PCR ran about 7 to 12 cycles with a sample-barcoded 5' primer and J-beta primers. TCRdb recomputed calls from the 5' RACE reads with MiXCR, one row per CDR3 protein. This table has 700,000 or so distinct CDR3 sequences, over 20% appearing once. Sequenced: blood. The receptors derive from a man in his 70s in good health.

In nucleotides, the CDR3 is TGCGCCAGCAGCCAGGGACAGGACACTAGCACAGATACGCAGTATTTT. Its protein product is CASSQGQDTSTDTQYF. The genes are TRBV4-3 and TRBJ2-3; 8 bases align to TRBD1. Germline lookup yields CDR1 LGHNA and CDR2 YSLEER. This CDR3 is 16 amino acids long. Unmatched junction bases numbered 5, after V lost 3 bases and J lost 0 bases.

Many counts were recorded for this clonotype. The chain is built from TRBV11-2 and TRBJ2-1, with D possibly matching TRBD2 (6 bases). Germline-derived CDR1 and CDR2 are SGHAT and FQNNGV. Between the trimmed V and J ends, which lost 5 bases and 12 bases, there was a span of 17 bases. CDR3 length equals 13 residues. Here the CDR3 DNA reads TGTGCCAGCAGCCCAGCGTTGGGGGGTGGGCAGTTCTTC. Amino acid sequence: CASSPALGGGQFF.

The chain employs TRBV20-1 and TRBJ2-4, with no clear D. The ends were cut back, 1 base at V and 1 base at J, with 5 bases in the middle. The CDR3 contains 13 residues. Germline V gene data show CDR1 as DFQATT and CDR2 as SNEGSKA (reference sequence). CDR3 sequence (DNA): TGCAGTGCTAGAGTGTCGGCCAAAAACATTCAGTACTTC. As protein: CSARVSAKNIQYF.

This chain links TRBV27 with TRBJ1-4; 7 bases are a match to TRBD1. V lost 4 bases and J lost 4; bases outside the gene matches: 3. Germline CDR1 MNHEY, CDR2 SMNVEV (reference sequence). The CDR3 totals 14 residues. This CDR3 reads CASSSGQINEKLFF. The CDR3 region has the DNA TGTGCCAGCAGTTCGGGACAGATTAATGAAAAACTGTTTTTT.

CDR3 in amino acids: CASSPARYDGDTQYF. CDR3 sequence (DNA): TGTGCCAGCAGCCCAGCGCGTTACGATGGAGATACGCAGTATTTT. The chain couples TRBV7-9 to TRBJ2-3; D is unclear. V lost 5 bases and J lost 5, with 17 bases in between. Germline V gene lookup returns CDR1 SEHNR and CDR2 FQNEAQ (reference sequence). This CDR3 has 15 amino acids.

This clonotype was counted a few times. The rearrangement uses TRBV7-3 and TRBJ2-5, with 8 bases matching TRBD2. V was pared by 3 bases and J by 5 bases, with 8 bases of the junction left unmatched. The germline CDR1 and CDR2 sequences are SGHTA and FQGTGA. CDR3 length: 15 residues. This CDR3 reads CASSFLGGAGETQYF. In DNA, the CDR3 is TGTGCCAGCAGCTTCCTCGGGGGGGCGGGGGAGACCCAGTACTTC.

In this sample, this clonotype turned up a few times. The CDR3 sequence: CSARLLREPDTQYF. CDR3 bases: TGCAGTGCTAGGCTATTGCGGGAGCCAGATACGCAGTATTTT. This rearrangement joins TRBV20-1 to TRBJ2-3; 7 bases line up with TRBD2. V was clipped by 3 bases and J by 4 bases; unmatched bases: 7. The germline CDR1 and CDR2 sequences are DFQATT and SNEGSKA (reference sequence). This CDR3 spans 14 amino acids.

This chain connects TRBV20-1 to TRBJ1-4; perhaps TRBD1 as D (5 bases). The CDR3 consists of 13 residues. Germline V gives CDR1 DFQATT, CDR2 SNEGSKA (reference sequence). The CDR3 DNA follows: TGCAGCAGTTCCCGGGACGGAGATGAAAAACTGTTTTTT. It is translated as CSSSRDGDEKLFF.

The chain has TRBV24-1 and TRBJ1-5, with 7 bases that match TRBD1. V shed 9 bases and J 7 bases; nucleotides not matched to a gene: 8. This CDR3 has 13 amino acids. CDR1 is KGHDR and CDR2 is SFDVKD in the germline V gene. CDR3 sequence reads: CATREGAEQPQHF. For the CDR3, the DNA is TGTGCCACCCGAGAGGGGGCAGAACAGCCCCAGCATTTT.

The CDR3 protein is CASSVESSGRDTQYF. In DNA form, the CDR3 reads TGTGCCAGCAGCGTAGAGTCTAGCGGGAGAGATACGCAGTATTTT. This sequence joins TRBV9 and TRBJ2-3; 10 bases fit TRBD2. This CDR3 has 15 residues. Germline CDR1 reads SGDLS; CDR2 reads YYNGEE. V shed 0 bases, J shed 5 bases, and the junction held 3 bases outside the gene matches.

This clonotype was seen only a few times. V usage is TRBV6-5 and J usage is TRBJ1-1, with D unresolved. The ends were cut back, 7 bases at V and 0 bases at J, with 6 bases in the middle. This CDR3 has 12 amino acids. Germline CDR1 is MNHEY and CDR2 is SVGAGI. CDR3 loop: CASTSVNTEAFF. The CDR3 DNA is TGTGCCAGCACTTCGGTGAACACTGAAGCTTTCTTT.

V and J are TRBV29-1 and TRBJ1-2; possible D gene TRBD1, 6 bases. Germline values: CDR1 SQVTM, CDR2 ANQGSEA. This CDR3 spans 12 amino acids. Trimming removed 6 bases from V and 5 bases from J, with 13 bases in between. CDR3 region: CSVITRGYGYTF. The CDR3 coding sequence is TGCAGCGTAATAACTAGGGGGTATGGCTACACCTTC. Variable domain in full (rest from reference TRBV29-1 and TRBJ1-2): SAVISQKPSRDICQRGTSLTIQCQVDSQVTMMFWYRQQPGQSLTLIATANQGSEATYESGFVIDKFPISRPNLTFSTLTVSNMSPEDSSIYLCSVITRGYGYTFGSGTRLTVV.

V and J are TRBV12-3 or TRBV12-4 and TRBJ2-7; tentatively, D is TRBD2 (5 bases). The V end lost 1 base, the J end lost 5 bases, and 12 bases lay between the germline ends. The CDR3 length is 14 residues. The CDR3 sequence: CASSLGGVSDEQYF. DNA of the CDR3: TGTGCCAGCAGTTTAGGGGGAGTCTCGGACGAGCAGTACTTC.

In its sample, this clonotype was seen many times. The V and J genes are TRBV5-1 and TRBJ2-3; D gene unclear. CDR1 and CDR2 (germline): SGHRS, YFSETQ. CDR3 length: 15 residues. V was clipped by 4 bases and J by 3 bases, with 15 bases between them. CDR3 region: CASSLEDRGTDTQYF. The CDR3 nucleotides read TGCGCCAGCAGCCTGGAAGATCGCGGAACAGATACGCAGTATTTT. The full variable domain, its missing parts supplied by reference TRBV5-1 and TRBJ2-3, is KAGVTQTPRYLIKTRGQQVTLSCSPISGHRSVSWYQQTPGQGLQFLFEYFSETQRNKGNFPGRFSGRQFSNSRSEMNVSTLELGDSALYLCASSLEDRGTDTQYFGPGTRLTVL.

This clonotype appeared a few times. The chain is built from TRBV7-2 and TRBJ2-5; D possibly uses TRBD1 or TRBD2 (5 bases each). The V gene lost 2 bases and the J gene lost 11 bases, with 21 bases spanning the gap. Per germline, CDR1 SGHTA and CDR2 FQGNSA. The CDR3 sequence is 15 residues long. DNA for the CDR3: TGTGCCAGCAGCTTACAACTGGATACAAAAGGGGAGCAGTACTTC. It translates to CASSLQLDTKGEQYF.

This clonotype has more than one count but fewer than ten. The CDR3 is CSAGDSGGSTDTQYF. The DNA for the CDR3 is TGCAGTGCTGGGGATAGCGGGGGGTCGACAGATACGCAGTATTTT. The chain carries TRBV20-1 and TRBJ2-3; 10 nucleotides align to TRBD2. CDR1 is DFQATT and CDR2 is SNEGSKA in the germline V gene (reference sequence). The CDR3 is made up of 15 amino acids. Losses at the gene ends were 5 bases for V and 3 bases for J; bases not matched to a gene: 8.

The J gene is TRBJ2-4, the V gene TRBV11-3; possible D gene TRBD2, 7 bases. This CDR3 is 15 amino acids long. V lost 7 bases, J lost 3 bases, and 16 bases lay in between. Germline V gene sequence: CDR1 SGHNT, CDR2 YENEEA. The DNA for the CDR3 is TGTGCCAGCAAAGGGGGGGCGCGTAACAAAAACATTCAGTACTTC. It codes for CASKGGARNKNIQYF.

The V gene is TRBV5-1, the J gene TRBJ2-5; D is tentatively TRBD1 or TRBD2 (5 bases each). V was trimmed by 2 bases and J by 3 bases, leaving 17 bases between them. The CDR3 is made up of 16 amino acids. The germline CDR1 and CDR2 sequences are SGHRS and YFSETQ. The CDR3 nucleotides are TGCGCCAGCAGCTTCGGGGCCCAACAATTTAAAGAGACCCAGTACTTC. Translating it yields CASSFGAQQFKETQYF.

The chain joins TRBV14 to TRBJ1-2, with no clear D. The CDR3 consists of 13 residues. V was shortened by 0 bases and J by 8 bases, with 10 bases between the two germline ends. Germline V gene data show CDR1 as SGHDN and CDR2 as FVKESK. CDR3 protein: CASSQDIWKGYTF. DNA for the CDR3: TGTGCCAGCAGCCAAGATATCTGGAAGGGCTACACCTTC.

This clonotype has at least ten counts. This chain connects TRBV10-3 to TRBJ1-1; D unclear. Between the trimmed V and J ends, which lost 2 bases and 1 base, there was a span of 8 bases. The germline V gene encodes CDR1 ENHRY and CDR2 SYGVKD. The CDR3 runs to 14 residues. The CDR3 here is CAISEMGTNTEAFF. For the CDR3, the DNA is TGTGCCATCAGTGAGATGGGCACGAACACTGAAGCTTTCTTT.

The V call is TRBV12-3 or TRBV12-4, the J call TRBJ2-3; TRBD2 matches at 9 bases. J gave up 2 bases and V 8 bases, and 2 bases lay outside the gene matches. The CDR3 has 13 residues. Here the CDR3 reads CASLAGFTDTQYF. The CDR3 DNA is TGTGCCAGCCTAGCGGGATTCACAGATACGCAGTATTTT.

This clonotype was counted between two and nine times. The chain is built from TRBV6-6 and TRBJ2-5; TRBD1 matches at 7 bases. The closer fit of TRBJ2-7 to the DNA end suggests the J call may be wrong. The CDR3 has 16 amino acids. CDR1 is MNHNY, CDR2 SVGAGI, per germline (reference sequence). The CDR3 sequence is CASSYSRGRGLAEQYF. The CDR3 coding sequence is TGTGCCAGCAGTTACTCGAGGGGCAGGGGGTTGGCCGAGCAGTACTTC.

Of note for this clonotype: The DNA is left out, because the CDR3 cannot be placed on it with certainty; the CDR3 is given as TCRdb lists it. The J gene is TRBJ2-2, the V gene TRBV24-1; the D call in the table, TRBD1, was not verified against the DNA. Ends included, the CDR3 has 14 residues. The germline CDR1 and CDR2 sequences are KGHDR and SFDVKD. The CDR3 reads CATRDPRGGGSCFF.

This clonotype was observed a handful of times. The CDR3 DNA reads as TGTGCCATCAGGGCCCCGGATTCCGACCGCGGCTACACCTTC. Translating it yields CAIRAPDSDRGYTF. The rearrangement joins TRBV10-3 to TRBJ1-2; D is unresolved. CDR1 and CDR2 from the germline V gene are ENHRY and SYGVKD. This CDR3 region has 14 residues. V was pared by 6 bases and J by 8 bases, with 19 bases between.

V is TRBV20-1 and J is TRBJ2-3, with D maybe TRBD2 (5 bases). This CDR3 spans 14 amino acids. Trimming pared 0 bases from V and 2 bases from J, leaving 9 bases between. The V gene's germline CDR1 is DFQATT and CDR2 SNEGSKA (reference sequence). The CDR3 DNA follows: TGCAGTGCTAGAGATCCCCTAGCCACAGATACGCAGTATTTT. It translates to CSARDPLATDTQYF.

The chain is built from TRBV20-1 and TRBJ2-1, with D perhaps TRBD2 (5 bases). V lost 5 bases, J lost 0 bases, and 8 bases lay in between. Germline lookup yields CDR1 DFQATT and CDR2 SNEGSKA (reference sequence). There are 13 residues in the CDR3. The CDR3 DNA reads TGCAGTGCTCACGCGGGCTCCTACAATGAGCAGTTCTTC. Translation gives CSAHAGSYNEQFF.

This clonotype has just a few counts. CDR3 sequence: CARSLATYEQYV. DNA for the CDR3: TGTGCCAGAAGTCTAGCAACCTACGAGCAGTACGTC. J is TRBJ2-5 and V is TRBV7-7; a possible D gene is TRBD2 (5 bases). The closer fit of TRBJ2-7 to the DNA end suggests the J call may be wrong. The CDR3 consists of 12 residues. Germline lookup yields CDR1 SSHAT and CDR2 FNYEAQ (reference sequence).

As DNA, the CDR3 is TGTGCCAGCAGTTCTCAACTCGGGACTAGCGGGACTTACAATGAGCAGTTCTTC. Translation gives CASSSQLGTSGTYNEQFF. The chain has TRBV12-3 or TRBV12-4 and TRBJ2-5; 13 bases are shared with TRBD2. Near its end, the DNA agrees better with TRBJ2-1, so the J call may be wrong. The CDR3 contains 18 residues.